These 13 T cell receptor beta chains were sequenced from one sample in a study of tumor T cells in aggressive B-cell lymphoma. Produced via immunoSEQ multiplex PCR; TCRdb's table is partial and in-frame only. The repertoire holds 8,500 to 14,000 clones, with around nine tenths as singletons. The sequenced material came from tumor tissue. The receptor source for this set is an adult with diffuse large B cell lymphoma.

This clone was counted only a few times. Other DNA variants within this sample encode the same CDR3. The chain combines TRBV7-9 with TRBJ2-2; possible D gene TRBD2, 5 bases. The CDR3 contains 15 residues. CDR1 is SEHNR and CDR2 is FQNEAQ in the germline V gene (reference sequence). V lost 2 bases and J lost 6, with 13 bases in between. The DNA for the CDR3 is TGTGCCAGCAGCTTACCCCCTAGCAAGGCCGGGGAGCTGTTTTTT. It encodes CASSLPPSKAGELFF.

The chain links TRBV2 to TRBJ2-1; 8 bases agree with TRBD2. The CDR3 extends over 17 amino acids. V trimming: 5 bases; J trimming: 6 bases; junction bases outside the gene matches: 15. The germline V gene has CDR1 SNHLY and CDR2 FYNNEI. For the CDR3, the DNA is TGTGCCAGCAGTATTAATCCAAGGGGACTAGGTTCCAATGAGCAGTTCTTC. Translation: CASSINPRGLGSNEQFF.

This clone showed up just once. V usage is TRBV6-1 and J usage is TRBJ1-1; D is ambiguous. CDR3 length: 16 residues. Germline values: CDR1 MNHNS, CDR2 SASEGT. V was cut by 4 bases and J by 5 bases, with 20 bases left in between. The CDR3 sequence: CASSGVERIGGTEAFF. The CDR3, as DNA: TGTGCCAGCAGTGGAGTGGAGCGGATAGGTGGAACTGAAGCTTTCTTT.

Comment on this clone: One junction end does not reproduce the germline sequence, and a read error may be involved. This chain connects TRBV5-8 to TRBJ2-1; 8 positions agree with TRBD2. This CDR3 region has 13 residues. The germline V gene has CDR1 SGHTS and CDR2 YDEGEE. The CDR3 is CASSPEAGVPFLF. In DNA, the CDR3 is TGTGCCAGCAGCCCGGAAGCGGGGGTCCCCTTTCTCTTC.

This chain joins TRBV18 and TRBJ1-5, with unresolved D. CDR3 length: 15 residues. In germline, CDR1 is KGHSH, CDR2 LQKENI. V dropped 4 bases and J dropped 7 bases, with 17 bases sitting between them. The CDR3 DNA reads TGTGCCAGCTCACGCCTCGAGGGCGGAGAGCAGCCCCAGCATTTT. Its protein product is CASSRLEGGEQPQHF.

The chain joins TRBV28 to TRBJ2-7; 7 bases map to TRBD1. Trimming cost V 6 bases and J 1 base; bases outside gene matches: 6. The germline V gene encodes CDR1 MDHEN and CDR2 SYDVKM. CDR3 size: 14 residues. CDR3 protein: CASRTGTDSYEQYF. In DNA form, the CDR3 reads TGTGCCAGCAGAACCGGGACAGATTCCTACGAGCAGTACTTC.

The table lists this clone with a few counts. The chain links TRBV10-2 to TRBJ1-4, with a weak D call TRBD1 (5 bases). Germline V gene lookup returns CDR1 WSHSY and CDR2 SAAADI. Trimming shortened V by 0 bases and J by 7 bases, and 15 bases separated the two germline ends. The CDR3 has 16 residues. CDR3 sequence: CASSESRGAGGEKLFF. DNA for the CDR3: TGCGCCAGCAGTGAGTCGAGGGGCGCGGGGGGTGAAAAACTGTTTTTT.

The J gene is TRBJ2-7, the V gene TRBV27; D ambiguous. CDR1 and CDR2 (germline): MNHEY, SMNVEV (reference sequence). The CDR3 length is 15 residues. V was clipped by 3 bases and J by 6 bases, with 18 bases between them. The CDR3 nucleotides are TGTGCCAGCAGTTTGAGGTGGTCCTACTACCCCGAGCAGTACTTC. Translated, it gives CASSLRWSYYPEQYF.

The J gene is TRBJ2-1, the V gene TRBV4-3; D perhaps matches TRBD2 (6 bases). V dropped 0 bases and J dropped 9 bases, with 12 bases sitting between them. This CDR3 region has 14 residues. Per germline, CDR1 LGHNA and CDR2 YSLEER. CDR3 amino acids: CASSQDRAGPEQFF. In DNA, the CDR3 is TGCGCCAGCAGCCAAGATCGGGCGGGGCCTGAGCAGTTCTTC.

The chain couples TRBV28 to TRBJ1-1, with TRBD1 matching over 8 bases. The V and J ends lost 1 base and 6 bases, in that order; junction bases with no gene match: 7. Germline V gene sequence: CDR1 MDHEN, CDR2 SYDVKM. This CDR3 has 15 amino acids. CDR3 coding DNA: TGTGCCAGCAGTTTATACCAGGGGGCCTTGGCTGAAGCTTTCTTT. This codes for CASSLYQGALAEAFF.

The count of this clone is one. The chain recombines TRBV2 with TRBJ1-5; 12 bases are shared with TRBD1. CDR1 is SNHLY, CDR2 FYNNEI, per germline. This CDR3 contains 15 residues. Unmatched junction bases numbered 4, after V lost 7 bases and J lost 3 bases. The CDR3 coding sequence is TGTGCCAGCAAGGGACAGGGGGCGAACAATCAGCCCCAGCATTTT. This translates into CASKGQGANNQPQHF.

The rearrangement joins TRBV6-1 to TRBJ2-4; 8 positions agree with TRBD1. J was trimmed by 4 bases and V by 6 bases; bases with no gene match: 8. Germline loops: CDR1 MNHNS, CDR2 SASEGT. This CDR3 comprises 15 residues. DNA for the CDR3: TGTGCCAGCAGCTCGCCGGGACAGGCTAAAAACATTCAGTACTTC. Protein: CASSSPGQAKNIQYF.

This chain links TRBV9 with TRBJ2-5; possibly TRBD1 for D (5 bases). The CDR3 has 13 amino acids. V lost 0 bases and J lost 6, with 9 bases in between. CDR1 is SGDLS and CDR2 is YYNGEE in the germline V gene. CDR3 sequence (DNA): TGTGCCAGCAGCGTAGCAGGGTGGAAGACCCAGTACTTC. It is translated as CASSVAGWKTQYF.